Sequencing of this T cell receptor (beta chain) was carried out in a study of T cell responses to AZD1222 COVID-19 vaccine. Looking at the study overall: Pooling was applied to second doses at about 4 or about 12 weeks.

The assay was immunoSEQ multiplex PCR, and TCRdb's table has in-frame clones only and misses some. The sample lists approximately 150,000 clones, about nine tenths occurring once. V lost 0 bases and J lost 2, with 8 bases in between. Germline V lookup: CDR1 LGHNA, CDR2 YNFKEQ. The CDR3 is made up of 15 amino acids. This clone was seen many times. Its target is not known. Overall study findings and caveats: Two AZD1222 doses significantly raised spike-specific TCR breadth and depth over controls. Spike was spanned by vaccine-associated CD4 TCRs, with dominance at 160-218 and 743-854. Clonal diversity was possibly underestimated; the donors were predominantly white British and more often female.

The material sequenced was peripheral blood, taken on day 0 of AZD1222 vaccination. This chain uses TRBV4-2 with TRBJ1-5, with D tentatively TRBD1 (5 bases). The sequence derives from an adult in good health. CDR3 coding DNA: TGTGCCAGCAGCCAAGATGGAGGGGGCAATCAGCCCCAGCATTTT. As protein: CASSQDGGGNQPQHF.